Below are 28 T cell receptor beta chains sequenced from a single sample in a study of control samples from healthy donors and cancer patients. Generated by immunoSEQ multiplex PCR, the TCRdb table keeps only in-frame clones and is missing some. The data show just over 50,000 clones, 85% to 90% seen once. Sequencing was done on a sample of PBMCs. The receptors stem from a man between 50 and 59 years old with head and neck cancer.

V is TRBV6-6 and J is TRBJ1-5; D is uncertain. CDR3 length: 13 amino acids. The germline V and J ends were trimmed by 5 bases and 2 bases, with 7 bases remaining between them. Germline V lookup: CDR1 MNHNY, CDR2 SVGAGI (reference sequence). CDR3 nucleotides: TGTGCCAGCAGTCAATCTGGCAATCAGCCCCAGCATTTT. It specifies CASSQSGNQPQHF.

This rearrangement joins TRBV19 to TRBJ1-2; D gene uncertain. This CDR3 region has 15 residues. Trimming cost V 4 bases and J 1 base, with 13 bases left between them. CDR1 and CDR2 (germline): LNHDA, SQIVND (reference sequence). CDR3 DNA: TGTGCCAGTAGTACCCCGCCGCCTTATAACTATGGCTACACCTTC. As protein: CASSTPPPYNYGYTF. Full variable domain (missing parts from reference TRBV19 and TRBJ1-2): DGGITQSPKYLFRKEGQNVTLSCEQNLNHDAMYWYRQDPGQGLRLIYYSQIVNDFQKGDIAEGYSVSREKKESFPLTVTSAQKNPTAFYLCASSTPPPYNYGYTFGSGTRLTVV.

The V gene is TRBV5-6, the J gene TRBJ2-6; D not certain. The CDR3 length is 17 residues. Trimming removed 2 bases from V and 0 bases from J, with 12 bases in between. Germline loops: CDR1 SGHDT, CDR2 YYEEEE. The CDR3: CASSFFSSYSGANVLTF. In DNA form, the CDR3 reads TGTGCCAGCAGCTTTTTCAGTTCCTACTCTGGGGCCAACGTCCTGACTTTC.

The gene calls are TRBV6-5 and TRBJ1-2; D is ambiguous. Trimming pared 6 bases from V and 4 bases from J, leaving 12 bases between. The CDR3 is 13 amino acids. Germline CDR1 MNHEY, CDR2 SVGAGI. CDR3 loop: CASSRLEGYGYTF. The DNA of the CDR3 is TGTGCCAGCAGCAGGCTGGAAGGCTATGGCTACACCTTC.

The V gene is TRBV19, the J gene TRBJ1-4; TRBD1 agrees at 9 bases. The germline V gene encodes CDR1 LNHDA and CDR2 SQIVND (reference sequence). J gave up 5 bases and V 4 bases, and 8 bases lay outside the gene matches. CDR3 length equals 16 residues. The CDR3 coding sequence is TGTGCCAGTAGTACCCAACCGGGACAGGGAAATGAAAAACTGTTTTTT. Translated, it gives CASSTQPGQGNEKLFF.

CDR3 coding DNA: TGTGCCAGTAGTATTCGCAACACTGAAGCTTTCTTT. Translation: CASSIRNTEAFF. V usage is TRBV19 and J usage is TRBJ1-1; D remains unclear. V dropped 3 bases and J dropped 2 bases, with 4 bases sitting between them. The CDR3 spans 12 residues. Per the germline V gene, CDR1 is LNHDA and CDR2 is SQIVND (reference sequence).

This rearrangement joins TRBV15 to TRBJ2-7, with a tentative D call TRBD2 (5 bases). The CDR3 length is 15 residues. V was shortened by 5 bases and J by 4 bases, with 18 bases between the two germline ends. Germline CDR1 reads LNHNV; CDR2 reads YYDKDF (reference sequence). CDR3 coding DNA: TGTGCCACCAGCCCTAGACTGAGGGCTGAATACGAGCAGTACTTC. It yields the protein CATSPRLRAEYEQYF.

V gene TRBV18 combines with J gene TRBJ1-1; tentatively, D is TRBD1 (6 bases). The CDR3 contains 16 residues. The V end lost 6 bases, the J end lost 0 bases, and 17 bases lay between the germline ends. CDR1 and CDR2 from the germline V gene are KGHSH and LQKENI. The CDR3 bases are TGTGCCAGCTCCCCTTCTTCGGACAGCATGAACACTGAAGCTTTCTTT. This sequence encodes CASSPSSDSMNTEAFF.

CDR3 nucleotide sequence: TGTGCCAGCAGTGACCATGAGCAGTTCTTC. This translates into CASSDHEQFF. This chain connects TRBV6-1 to TRBJ2-1; D is uncertain. The CDR3 totals 10 residues. Germline V CDR1 and CDR2: MNHNS, SASEGT. V shed 3 bases and J shed 8 bases, with 2 bases lying between them.

V is TRBV28 and J is TRBJ1-3; D gene unclear. The V gene lost 6 bases and the J gene lost 5 bases, with 14 bases spanning the gap. This CDR3 has 14 residues. Germline values: CDR1 MDHEN, CDR2 SYDVKM. CDR3 region: CASSMTLPRNTIYF. CDR3 coding DNA: TGTGCCAGCAGCATGACTTTACCTAGAAACACCATATATTTT.

The chain combines TRBV19 with TRBJ2-1; tentative D call: TRBD1 (6 bases). CDR1 is LNHDA and CDR2 is SQIVND in the germline V gene (reference sequence). Trimming removed 7 bases from V and 4 bases from J, with 20 bases in between. The CDR3 has 16 amino acids. In DNA form, the CDR3 reads TGTGCCAGTACCAGATACTACCGGGACACTTACAATGAGCAGTTCTTC. Protein: CASTRYYRDTYNEQFF.

This chain connects TRBV29-1 to TRBJ2-3; 11 bases fit TRBD2. This CDR3 spans 18 amino acids. Trimming took 1 base from V and 4 from J; bases not matched to a gene: 13. Per the germline V gene, CDR1 is SQVTM and CDR2 is ANQGSEA. CDR3 coding DNA: TGCAGCGTTGAAGTAGCGGGAGGGCCTTTTTTATATCCAGATACGCAGTATTTT. Translated, it gives CSVEVAGGPFLYPDTQYF.

The V call is TRBV7-3, the J call TRBJ2-5; tentatively, D is TRBD1 (6 bases). Between the trimmed V and J ends, which lost 5 bases and 4 bases, there was a span of 17 bases. Germline CDR1 and CDR2: SGHTA and FQGTGA. The CDR3 length is 15 residues. CDR3 in DNA: TGTGCCAGCAGCCCCCAACAGGGCCGGGCAGAGACCCAGTACTTC. It specifies CASSPQQGRAETQYF.

This clone was counted a single time. The V gene is TRBV12-5, the J gene TRBJ2-7, with TRBD1 matching over 9 bases. The CDR3 loop spans 16 amino acids. In germline, CDR1 is LGHNT, CDR2 FRNRAP. With 1 base clipped from V and 2 bases from J, the junction kept 6 bases outside the gene matches. In nucleotides, the CDR3 is TGTGCTAGTGGTTTGGGCGGCAGGGACAGGGCCTACGAGCAGTACTTC. Protein: CASGLGGRDRAYEQYF.

This clone was seen a few times. This chain links TRBV6-1 with TRBJ1-4; D may be TRBD1 (6 bases). This CDR3 is built from 16 residues. CDR1 MNHNS and CDR2 SASEGT come from the germline V gene. Trimming pared 2 bases from V and 8 bases from J, leaving 18 bases between. The CDR3: CASSELGGALSEKLFF. DNA for the CDR3: TGTGCCAGCAGTGAACTGGGGGGCGCCTTGAGCGAAAAACTGTTTTTT.

The V gene is TRBV7-2, the J gene TRBJ2-2; D uncertain. Germline V lookup: CDR1 SGHTA, CDR2 FQGNSA. The CDR3 consists of 14 residues. Trimming pared 2 bases from V and 1 base from J, leaving 5 bases between. CDR3 nucleotides: TGTGCCAGCAGCTTATCCTGGAACACCGGGGAGCTGTTTTTT. Translated: CASSLSWNTGELFF.

V gene TRBV6-5 combines with J gene TRBJ1-6, with a possible D match to TRBD1 (5 bases). This CDR3 spans 15 amino acids. Trimming removed 6 bases from V and 3 bases from J, with 12 bases in between. From germline, CDR1 is MNHEY and CDR2 SVGAGI. For the CDR3, the DNA is TGTGCCAGCAGGACAGAGACACACTATAATTCACCCCTCCACTTT. This codes for CASRTETHYNSPLHF.

The chain is built from TRBV11-2 and TRBJ2-7; the D call may be TRBD1 or TRBD2 (5 bases each). Germline V gene data show CDR1 as SGHAT and CDR2 as FQNNGV. CDR3 length: 14 amino acids. Trimming stripped 5 bases from V and 12 bases from J, with 23 bases between. The CDR3 spells CASSKIRDPITLYF. DNA of the CDR3: TGTGCCAGCAGCAAAATCCGGGACCCGATTACGCTGTACTTC.

This clone is a singleton in its sample. The rearrangement links TRBV30 to TRBJ1-4; TRBD1 matches at 9 bases. J lost 6 bases, V lost 5 bases, and 10 bases had no gene match. In germline, CDR1 is GTSNPN, CDR2 SVGIG (reference sequence). This CDR3 spans 15 amino acids. CDR3 DNA: TGTGCCTGGGGTCCCCGGGACAGGGACGATGAAAAACTGTTTTTT. Amino acid sequence: CAWGPRDRDDEKLFF. Full variable domain (remainder filled in from reference TRBV30 and TRBJ1-4): SQTIHQWPATLVQPVGSPLSLECTVEGTSNPNLYWYRQAAGRGLQLLFYSVGIGQISSEVPQNLSASRPQDRQFILSSKKLLLSDSGFYLCAWGPRDRDDEKLFFGSGTQLSVL.

The V and J genes are TRBV3-1 (or the pseudogene TRBV3-2) and TRBJ1-3; D possibly corresponds to TRBD1 (5 bases). The germline V gene encodes CDR1 LGHDT and CDR2 YNNKEL (reference sequence). The CDR3 is made up of 17 amino acids. Trimming shortened V by 2 bases and J by 0 bases, and 14 bases separated the two germline ends. CDR3 bases: TGTGCCAGCAGCCAACGTACCGGGACCGCCTCTGGAAACACCATATATTTT. Residues: CASSQRTGTASGNTIYF.

The chain recombines TRBV15 with TRBJ2-1; TRBD1 is a possible D gene (6 bases). V was cut by 5 bases and J by 8 bases, with 16 bases left in between. The CDR3 consists of 14 residues. The germline gives CDR1 LNHNV, CDR2 YYDKDF (reference sequence). The chain's CDR3 is CATSGNADSYEQFF. The CDR3 region has the DNA TGTGCCACCAGCGGAAATGCGGACAGTTATGAGCAGTTCTTC.

The rearrangement uses TRBV30 and TRBJ2-5; the D gene could be TRBD1 or TRBD2 (5 bases each). CDR1 is GTSNPN and CDR2 is SVGIG in the germline V gene (reference sequence). This CDR3 has 13 residues. Trimming removed 5 bases at V and 5 bases at J, with 15 bases between. The CDR3 loop reads CAWAPGAGETQYF. The CDR3 DNA reads TGTGCCTGGGCGCCCGGGGCTGGGGAGACCCAGTACTTC.

The CDR3 nucleotides read TGTGCCAGCAGCGAGACTAGCGGGGATATTACCGGGGAGCTGTTTTTT. Its protein product is CASSETSGDITGELFF. The chain links TRBV6-2 or TRBV6-3 to TRBJ2-2; 11 positions agree with TRBD2. Germline V lookup: CDR1 MNHEY, CDR2 SVGEGT. V shed 6 bases and J 5 bases; nucleotides not matched to a gene: 8. This CDR3 is 16 amino acids long.

The chain uses TRBV28 and TRBJ2-1, with 10 bases matching TRBD1. CDR1 and CDR2 (germline): MDHEN, SYDVKM. The J segment lost 8 bases and the V segment lost 5 bases, leaving 6 bases of the junction unmatched. CDR3 size: 14 residues. The CDR3, as DNA: TGTGCCAGCAGTACCGGGACAGGGGTGCATGAGCAGTTCTTC. Translated: CASSTGTGVHEQFF. The whole variable domain, remainder taken from reference TRBV28 and TRBJ2-1, is DVKVTQSSRYLVKRTGEKVFLECVQDMDHENMFWYRQDPGLGLRLIYFSYDVKMKEKGDIPEGYSVSREKKERFSLILESASTNQTSMYLCASSTGTGVHEQFFGPGTRLTVL.

The chain links TRBV19 to TRBJ2-7; TRBD2 agrees at 8 bases. Germline assignment: CDR1 LNHDA and CDR2 SQIVND (reference sequence). The CDR3 runs 17 residues. Germline trimming cut 3 bases from V and 2 bases from J; bases unmatched to any gene: 12. DNA for the CDR3: TGTGCCAGTAGTATGCCCACGGCGGGAGGTAACCCCTACGAGCAGTACTTC. Translated, it gives CASSMPTAGGNPYEQYF.

This chain connects TRBV28 to TRBJ1-2; 9 bases map to TRBD1. J lost 2 bases, V lost 2 bases, and 9 bases had no gene match. Germline CDR1 MDHEN, CDR2 SYDVKM. The CDR3 is made up of 17 amino acids. CDR3 region: CASSLLPLGTGNYGYTF. The CDR3 DNA reads TGTGCCAGCAGTTTACTACCCCTCGGGACAGGGAACTATGGCTACACCTTC.

The chain links TRBV7-9 to TRBJ2-1; 7 bases match TRBD2. In germline, CDR1 is SEHNR, CDR2 FQNEAQ (reference sequence). The CDR3 is 17 amino acids. Trimming cost V 5 bases and J 6 bases; bases outside gene matches: 16. CDR3: CASSPKLRLAGGNEQFF. The DNA of the CDR3 is TGTGCCAGCAGCCCAAAACTTCGACTAGCAGGAGGCAATGAGCAGTTCTTC.

CDR3 sequence: CASSQGLAGVSEQYF. CDR3 nucleotides: TGCGCCAGCAGCCAAGGGCTAGCGGGAGTCTCCGAGCAGTACTTC. V is TRBV4-1 and J is TRBJ2-7; 10 bases fit TRBD2. The V gene end was trimmed by 1 base and the J gene end by 6 bases; junction bases not matched to a gene: 6. The CDR3 length is 15 residues. Per germline, CDR1 MGHRA and CDR2 YSYEKL.